Listed here are 25 T cell receptor beta chains from one sample, sequenced in a study of metastatic and nonmetastatic thyroid tumors. With MiXCR, TCRdb reprocessed the PCR reads. The sample has approximately 30,000 clones; 15% to 20% are singletons. Thyroid surgery took place with no prior treatment in any patient. The sample was blood. Receptors were obtained from a female donor with papillary thyroid cancer or a benign thyroid nodule (not recorded which). Some clones in this sample may be carry-over from other donors' samples.

Within the sample, this clone is medium-sized. The CDR3 here is CASSWGSGVGQETQYF. The CDR3 nucleotides read TGTGCCAGCAGCTGGGGTAGCGGAGTGGGACAAGAGACCCAGTACTTC. The chain employs TRBV6-1 and TRBJ2-5; D may be TRBD2 (6 bases). The CDR3 is made up of 16 amino acids. The germline V and J ends were trimmed by 6 bases and 2 bases, with 19 bases remaining between them. The V gene's germline CDR1 is MNHNS and CDR2 SASEGT.

The table lists this clone with many counts. The chain employs TRBV7-2 and TRBJ2-7, with D unclear. With 6 bases removed from V and 0 bases from J, the gap between germline ends came to 12 bases. CDR3 size: 14 residues. Germline lookup yields CDR1 SGHTA and CDR2 FQGNSA. As DNA, the CDR3 is TGTGCCAGCAGTCAACCATCCCTCTCCTACGAGCAGTACTTC. It translates to CASSQPSLSYEQYF.

As to this clone: The junction differs from germline at one of its ends, possibly a read error. V and J are TRBV12-3 or TRBV12-4 and TRBJ2-5; D gene unclear. The length of the CDR3 is 11 residues. The CDR3 DNA reads as TGTGCCAGCAGTTTGGATAGAACCCCGTACTTC. It codes for CASSLDRTPYF.

This clone was counted ten times or more. This chain connects TRBV19 to TRBJ1-2; 7 positions match TRBD1. Germline V CDR1 and CDR2: LNHDA, SQIVND (reference sequence). The CDR3 extends over 14 amino acids. V lost 5 bases to trimming and J lost 5 bases; unmatched junction nucleotides: 8. The CDR3 bases are TGTGCCAGTAGTTCCCGGGACAGACATTATGGCTACACCTTC. This encodes CASSSRDRHYGYTF.

This clone was seen repeatedly, ten times or more. The rearrangement joins TRBV3-1 to TRBJ1-6; no clear D. The germline V and J ends were trimmed by 7 bases and 8 bases, with 15 bases remaining between them. The V gene's germline CDR1 is LGHDT and CDR2 YNNKEL (reference sequence). This CDR3 has 14 residues. CDR3 nucleotides: TGTGCCAGCAACACCCGGGGATGGGATTCACCCCTCCACTTT. It is translated as CASNTRGWDSPLHF. The full variable domain, rest sourced from reference TRBV3-1 and TRBJ1-6, is DTAVSQTPKYLVTQMGNDKSIKCEQNLGHDTMYWYKQDSKKFLKIMFSYNNKELIINETVPNRFSPKSPDKAHLNLHINSLELGDSAVYFCASNTRGWDSPLHFGNGTRLTVT.

The chain carries TRBV28 and TRBJ2-2, with D perhaps TRBD2 (6 bases). Germline lookup yields CDR1 MDHEN and CDR2 SYDVKM. The ends were cut back, 5 bases at V and 4 bases at J, with 14 bases in the middle. This CDR3 contains 15 residues. CDR3 residues: CASSRYSGVTGELFF. The CDR3 nucleotides read TGTGCCAGCAGTCGGTACTCGGGAGTCACCGGGGAGCTGTTTTTT.

In this sample, this clone turned up a few times. The CDR3 bases are TGCGCCAGCAGTGACGACAGGGCCAACCCCTACGAGCAGTACTTC. Translating gives CASSDDRANPYEQYF. The chain carries TRBV10-1 and TRBJ2-7; 7 nucleotides match TRBD1. Germline V gene sequence: CDR1 WNHNN, CDR2 SYGVQD (reference sequence). The CDR3 runs to 15 residues. V shed 3 bases, J shed 2 bases, and the junction held 7 bases outside the gene matches.

This clone was detected many times. The chain is built from TRBV5-1 and TRBJ1-2, with D hard to call. CDR1 and CDR2 from the germline V gene are SGHRS and YFSETQ. Trimming shortened V by 2 bases and J by 4 bases, and 9 bases separated the two germline ends. The CDR3 has 13 amino acids. CDR3 protein: CASSLHPAYGYTF. The CDR3, as DNA: TGCGCCAGCAGCTTACATCCGGCCTATGGCTACACCTTC.

This clone was counted ten times or more. This chain links TRBV7-8 with TRBJ1-2; D call uncertain. Trimming removed 5 bases from V and 6 bases from J, with 19 bases in between. Germline V gives CDR1 SGHVS, CDR2 FQNEAQ. This CDR3 has 15 amino acids. The CDR3 here is CASSPAKEGSHGYTF. The CDR3 DNA is TGTGCCAGCAGCCCCGCAAAAGAAGGGTCCCATGGCTACACCTTC.

This clone is categorized as medium-sized. The chain carries TRBV6-1 and TRBJ1-2; D might be TRBD1 (5 bases). Germline V gene sequence: CDR1 MNHNS, CDR2 SASEGT. The CDR3 has 15 amino acids. Trimming removed 7 bases at V and 3 bases at J, with 18 bases between. The CDR3 coding sequence is TGTGCCAGCACCCTCACGGGGGGGTCGGACTATGGCTACACCTTC. It translates to CASTLTGGSDYGYTF.

As for this clone: This could be a read error, since a much larger clone is one nucleotide away. The chain links TRBV28 to TRBJ1-2; D possibly corresponds to TRBD1 (6 bases). CDR3 length equals 16 residues. Germline values: CDR1 MDHEN, CDR2 SYDVKM. The CDR3 coding sequence is TGTGCCGGCAGTTTAGTGACAGGTCCTATTCACTATGGCTACACCTTC. This codes for CAGSLVTGPIHYGYTF.

This clone has at least ten counts. V gene TRBV10-3 combines with J gene TRBJ2-5; no clear D gene. CDR1 ENHRY and CDR2 SYGVKD come from the germline V gene. Trimming removed 2 bases from V and 1 base from J, with 8 bases in between. There are 14 residues in the CDR3. CDR3 residues: CAISEGLFQETQYF. DNA of the CDR3: TGTGCCATCAGTGAGGGGCTTTTCCAAGAGACCCAGTACTTC.

In regard to this clone: A single base separates this from a much larger clone, so it may be a read error. CDR3 sequence: CASSAYGTGQTGYTF. The CDR3 DNA follows: TGTGCCAGCAGCGCCTACGGGACAGGGCAGACTGGCTACACCTTC. The V and J genes are TRBV2 and TRBJ1-2; the match to TRBD1 covers 9 bases. The germline gives CDR1 SNHLY, CDR2 FYNNEI. The CDR3 sequence is 15 residues long. V gave up 6 bases and J gave up 7 bases; unmatched junction bases: 12. The whole variable domain, remainder taken from reference TRBV2 and TRBJ1-2, is EPEVTQTPSHQVTQMGQEVILRCVPISNHLYFYWYRQILGQKVEFLVSFYNNEISEKSEIFDDQFSVERPDGSNFTLKIRSTKLEDSAMYFCASSAYGTGQTGYTFGSGTRLTVV.

This clone showed up just a few times. A much larger clone is a single base away; this may be a read error. The rearrangement joins TRBV11-2 to TRBJ1-4; possibly TRBD1 for D (5 bases). Trimming removed 6 bases at V and 8 bases at J, with 19 bases between. Germline lookup yields CDR1 SGHAT and CDR2 FQNNGV. This CDR3 has 15 amino acids. The DNA of the CDR3 is TGTGCCAGCAGTCCCCGGGGGGGATCTTCGGAAAAACTGTTTTTT. It is translated as CASSPRGGSSEKLFF.

The chain links TRBV18 to TRBJ2-1; unclear D gene. Trimming took 5 bases from V and 5 from J, leaving 16 bases between them. The CDR3 runs 15 residues. CDR1 is KGHSH, CDR2 LQKENI, per germline. This chain's CDR3 is CASSDRQVFDNEQFF. DNA for the CDR3: TGTGCCAGCTCAGACCGTCAGGTATTTGACAATGAGCAGTTCTTC.

The gene calls are TRBV11-2 and TRBJ2-3; D might be TRBD1 or TRBD2, each matching 5 bases. The CDR3 is 15 amino acids. Germline loops: CDR1 SGHAT, CDR2 FQNNGV. Trimming pared 5 bases from V and 2 bases from J, leaving 14 bases between. The CDR3 nucleotides read TGTGCCAGCAGCCCCTCGGGACGGATCACAGATACGCAGTATTTT. This sequence encodes CASSPSGRITDTQYF.

This clone was observed at least ten times. The chain has TRBV2 and TRBJ1-4; D not resolved. The CDR3 is 15 residues long. V lost 1 base, J lost 6 bases, and 12 bases lay in between. Germline lookup yields CDR1 SNHLY and CDR2 FYNNEI. The CDR3 loop is CASSEGSGWDEKLFF. The CDR3 coding sequence is TGTGCCAGCAGTGAAGGGTCCGGGTGGGATGAAAAACTGTTTTTT.

By sample fraction, this clone is medium-sized. This rearrangement joins TRBV6-1 to TRBJ2-5; maybe TRBD1 (6 bases). Germline assignment: CDR1 MNHNS and CDR2 SASEGT. This CDR3 has 15 residues. Between the trimmed V and J ends, which lost 6 bases and 3 bases, there was a span of 17 bases. This chain's CDR3 is CASRKDSRPEETQYF. The DNA for the CDR3 is TGTGCCAGCAGAAAGGACAGCCGTCCAGAAGAGACCCAGTACTTC.

The chain is built from TRBV10-2 and TRBJ2-1; D is perhaps TRBD2 (6 bases). V shed 6 bases and J shed 6 bases, with 9 bases lying between them. The length of the CDR3 is 12 residues. Germline V lookup: CDR1 WSHSY, CDR2 SAAADI. This CDR3 reads CASRAGGNEQFF. The CDR3 coding sequence is TGCGCCAGCAGAGCCGGGGGCAATGAGCAGTTCTTC.

By share, this clone counts as medium-sized. As DNA, the CDR3 is TGTGCCAGTAGTAGCACAGGGGGCGATGGCTACACCTTC. It encodes CASSSTGGDGYTF. This chain uses TRBV19 with TRBJ1-2, with 9 bases aligning to TRBD1. Trimming removed 4 bases from V and 6 bases from J; junction bases left unmatched: 3. Germline lookup yields CDR1 LNHDA and CDR2 SQIVND (reference sequence). The CDR3 length is 13 residues.

This clone is judged medium-sized (0.01 to 0.1%). V gene TRBV6-1 combines with J gene TRBJ1-2; D call uncertain. The germline V gene encodes CDR1 MNHNS and CDR2 SASEGT. The CDR3 length is 13 residues. With 6 bases removed from V and 3 bases from J, the gap between germline ends came to 11 bases. The CDR3 here is CASRAQEDYGYTF. CDR3 in DNA: TGTGCCAGCAGAGCGCAGGAGGACTATGGCTACACCTTC.

In this sample, this clone turned up many times. This chain joins TRBV10-3 and TRBJ1-3, with a weak D call TRBD1 (5 bases). V was cut by 0 bases and J by 3 bases, with 12 bases left in between. CDR3 length equals 16 residues. Per the germline V gene, CDR1 is ENHRY and CDR2 is SYGVKD. The CDR3 nucleotides are TGTGCCATCAGTGAGTCGTCAGGGTGGGGTGGAAACACCATATATTTT. Protein product: CAISESSGWGGNTIYF.

In this sample, this clone turned up many times. Other DNA sequences in this specimen translate into the identical CDR3. The chain recombines TRBV9 with TRBJ1-2; no clear D gene. Germline V gene sequence: CDR1 SGDLS, CDR2 YYNGEE. This CDR3 is 14 amino acids long. V was trimmed by 2 bases and J by 2 bases, leaving 10 bases between them. This CDR3 reads CASSVESRNYGYTF. As DNA, the CDR3 is TGTGCCAGCAGCGTGGAGTCAAGGAACTATGGCTACACCTTC.

This clone was observed at least ten times. The chain uses TRBV4-2 and TRBJ2-3; perhaps TRBD2 as D (6 bases). The CDR3 has 19 residues. V was trimmed by 4 bases and J by 10 bases, leaving 33 bases between them. Germline assignment: CDR1 LGHNA and CDR2 YNFKEQ. DNA of the CDR3: TGTGCCAGCAGCCTCGCCGGAGGGACGGGACCCCCCCCCGGAGGGGCGCAGTATTTT. It specifies CASSLAGGTGPPPGGAQYF.

This clone has ten or more counts. This rearrangement joins TRBV7-3 to TRBJ2-2; 7 bases are shared with TRBD2. The germline CDR1 and CDR2 sequences are SGHTA and FQGTGA. Trimming cost V 7 bases and J 4 bases; bases outside gene matches: 6. The CDR3 has 14 residues. This chain's CDR3 is CASMRTGGTGELFF. The CDR3 DNA reads TGTGCCAGCATGCGGACGGGGGGCACCGGGGAGCTGTTTTTT.